The 11 T cell receptor beta chains reported below all come from one sample, sequenced in a study of shared clonotypes between healthy human individuals. Naive CD8 isolation took CD45RO-negative cells positively selected for CCR7 and excluded terminally differentiated effector memory CD45RA+ cells. Using immunoSEQ multiplex PCR, the repertoire was profiled, and TCRdb retains in-frame clones only, with some absent. The table has 550,000 to 750,000 clones, just under 97% seen once. Sequenced input: naive CD8+ T cells sorted from blood. Receptors were obtained from a woman in her 30s in good health.

The chain joins TRBV14 to TRBJ2-1; D is unclear. This CDR3 spans 15 amino acids. The V and J ends lost 0 bases and 4 bases respectively, with 10 bases between them. CDR1 and CDR2 (germline): SGHDN, FVKESK. CDR3 sequence reads: CASSQDPAAYNEQFF. CDR3 bases: TGTGCCAGCAGCCAAGACCCGGCGGCTTACAATGAGCAGTTCTTC. Drawing the rest from reference TRBV14 and TRBJ2-1, the complete variable domain is EAGVTQFPSHSVIEKGQTVTLRCDPISGHDNLYWYRRVMGKEIKFLLHFVKESKQDESGMPNNRFLAERTGGTYSTLKVQPAELEDSGVYFCASSQDPAAYNEQFFGPGTRLTVL.

The rearrangement joins TRBV5-1 to TRBJ1-3; 10 positions match TRBD1. The V and J ends lost 4 bases and 6 bases, in that order; junction bases with no gene match: 7. The CDR3 spans 15 residues. CDR1 and CDR2 from the germline V gene are SGHRS and YFSETQ. The CDR3 reads CASSGWTGGENTIYF. CDR3 coding DNA: TGCGCCAGCAGCGGATGGACAGGGGGTGAAAACACCATATATTTT.

The V call is TRBV7-2, the J call TRBJ2-7, with 9 bases matching TRBD1. CDR1 SGHTA and CDR2 FQGNSA come from the germline V gene. The CDR3 has 13 residues. V was pared by 8 bases and J by 0 bases, with 2 bases of the junction left unmatched. The chain's CDR3 is CASGQGISYEQYF. DNA for the CDR3: TGTGCCAGCGGACAGGGGATCTCCTACGAGCAGTACTTC.

The genes are TRBV19 and TRBJ1-1, with D maybe TRBD1 (5 bases). The CDR3 loop spans 13 amino acids. V shed 3 bases and J shed 11 bases, with 16 bases lying between them. In germline, CDR1 is LNHDA, CDR2 SQIVND (reference sequence). The CDR3 sequence: CASSIAWGTAAFF. CDR3 coding DNA: TGTGCCAGTAGTATTGCCTGGGGGACTGCGGCTTTCTTT.

The rearrangement joins TRBV11-1 to TRBJ1-5, with D maybe TRBD1 (6 bases). The length of the CDR3 is 14 residues. Germline CDR1 and CDR2: SGHAT and FQDESV (reference sequence). Deletions cut 6 bases from V and 0 bases from J, with 9 bases between. The CDR3 loop is CASSQGYSNQPQHF. The CDR3 nucleotides read TGTGCCAGCAGTCAGGGGTATAGCAATCAGCCCCAGCATTTT.

The V call is TRBV14, the J call TRBJ2-7, with a tentative D call TRBD2 (6 bases). Germline CDR1 and CDR2: SGHDN and FVKESK. The V gene lost 5 bases and the J gene lost 7 bases, with 15 bases spanning the gap. This CDR3 is 13 amino acids long. Here the CDR3 DNA reads TGTGCCAGCAGCTTGGAGGGAATTTCTGAGCAGTACTTC. Its protein product is CASSLEGISEQYF.

On this clone: Additional DNA sequences in this sample encode the identical CDR3. This rearrangement joins TRBV4-1 to TRBJ1-1, with D uncertain. CDR1 MGHRA and CDR2 YSYEKL come from the germline V gene. Trimming stripped 1 base from V and 6 bases from J, with 6 bases between. There are 12 residues in the CDR3. CDR3 sequence reads: CASSQASSEAFF. The CDR3 bases are TGCGCCAGCAGCCAAGCGTCGTCTGAAGCTTTCTTT.

The rearrangement uses TRBV28 and TRBJ2-2, with a weak D call TRBD2 (6 bases). This CDR3 comprises 13 residues. Germline loops: CDR1 MDHEN, CDR2 SYDVKM. V dropped 4 bases and J dropped 6 bases, with 9 bases sitting between them. CDR3 bases: TGTGCCAGCAGTTATCTAGCGTCCGGGGAGCTGTTTTTT. Translation: CASSYLASGELFF.

V gene TRBV25-1 combines with J gene TRBJ2-3; D not resolved. The CDR3 is 11 residues long. V was cut by 3 bases and J by 7 bases, with 5 bases left in between. Germline V lookup: CDR1 MGHDK, CDR2 SYGVNS. Here the CDR3 DNA reads TGTGCCAGCAGTGACGGAAATACGCAGTATTTT. Protein sequence: CASSDGNTQYF.

V is TRBV13 and J is TRBJ2-1; TRBD1 might be the D (6 bases). CDR1 and CDR2 from the germline V gene are PRHDT and FYEKMQ (reference sequence). Trimming pared 5 bases from V and 0 bases from J, leaving 14 bases between. This CDR3 comprises 16 residues. The CDR3 coding sequence is TGTGCCAGCAGCATCCGACAGGATAGCTCCTACAATGAGCAGTTCTTC. As protein: CASSIRQDSSYNEQFF.

The chain recombines TRBV27 with TRBJ2-7; possible D gene TRBD2, 5 bases. The V gene lost 8 bases and the J gene lost 2 bases, with 16 bases spanning the gap. The germline V gene encodes CDR1 MNHEY and CDR2 SMNVEV (reference sequence). The CDR3 is made up of 14 amino acids. CDR3 sequence reads: CASRPGGLTYEQYF. DNA for the CDR3: TGTGCCAGCCGCCCAGGAGGACTTACCTACGAGCAGTACTTC.